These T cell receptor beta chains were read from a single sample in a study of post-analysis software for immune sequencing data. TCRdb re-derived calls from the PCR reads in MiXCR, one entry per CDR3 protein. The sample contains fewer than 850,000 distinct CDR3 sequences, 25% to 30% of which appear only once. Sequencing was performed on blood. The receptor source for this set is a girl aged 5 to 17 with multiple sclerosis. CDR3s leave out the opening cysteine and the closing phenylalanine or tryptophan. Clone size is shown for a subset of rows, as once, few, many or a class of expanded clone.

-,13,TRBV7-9,ASSAALGAYNEQF
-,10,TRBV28,ASSSYRGEQY
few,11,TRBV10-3,ALARDSSYEQY
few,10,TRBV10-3,AIQTALSEQF
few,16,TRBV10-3,AISESVAGGPPYNEQF
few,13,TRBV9,ASSVASLGGGEQF
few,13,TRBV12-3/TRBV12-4,ASSFGGATNEKLF
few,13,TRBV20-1,SARDPRGGAETQY
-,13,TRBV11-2,ASSYGTYLDYEQY
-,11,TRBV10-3,AVNRAGERGYT
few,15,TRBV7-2,ASSVPGHRGSNYGYT
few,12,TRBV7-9,ASSSPGERETQY
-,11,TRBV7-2,ASSLAVRGEQY
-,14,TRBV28,ASTFEDRDLPGGCT
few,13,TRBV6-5,ASSSGGGAGNEQF
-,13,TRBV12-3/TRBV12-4,ASSNRVGVNTEAF
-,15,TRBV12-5,ASGSPRGRESYNEQF
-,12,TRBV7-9,ASSFGDSNQPQH
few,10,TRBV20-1,SAKRGPYEQY
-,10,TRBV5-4,ASSLVSGSLF
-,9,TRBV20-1,SAGRDQPQH
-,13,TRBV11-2,ASSLPTGADNEQF
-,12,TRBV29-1,SVPWTASTDTQY
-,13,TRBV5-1,ASSLGQGGGNERF
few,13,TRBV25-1,ASSEIRRAGDTQY
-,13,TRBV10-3,AISEPRETGQPQH
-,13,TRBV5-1,ASSQTGADAREQY
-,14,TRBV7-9,AGSPYPSDRSYEQY
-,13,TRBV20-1,SANPTSGGLETQY
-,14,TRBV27,ASRGPGQINTGELF